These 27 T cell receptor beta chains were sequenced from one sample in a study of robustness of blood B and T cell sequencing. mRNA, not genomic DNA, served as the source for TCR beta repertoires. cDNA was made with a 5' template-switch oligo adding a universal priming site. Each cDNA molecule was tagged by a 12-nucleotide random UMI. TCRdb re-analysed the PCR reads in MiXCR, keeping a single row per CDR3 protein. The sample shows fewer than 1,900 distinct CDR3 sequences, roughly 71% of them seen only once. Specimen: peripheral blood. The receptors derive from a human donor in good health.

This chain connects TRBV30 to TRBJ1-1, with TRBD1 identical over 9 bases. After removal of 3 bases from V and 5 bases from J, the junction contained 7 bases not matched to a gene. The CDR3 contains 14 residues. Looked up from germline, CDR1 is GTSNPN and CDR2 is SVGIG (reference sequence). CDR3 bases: TGTGCCTGGAGGGGGACAGGGTGGAGTACTGAAGCTTTCTTT. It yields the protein CAWRGTGWSTEAFF.

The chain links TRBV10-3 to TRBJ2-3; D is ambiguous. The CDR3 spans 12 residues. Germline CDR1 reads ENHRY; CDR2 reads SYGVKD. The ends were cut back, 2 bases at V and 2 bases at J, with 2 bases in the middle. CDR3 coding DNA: TGTGCCATCAGTGAGGACACAGATACGCAGTATTTT. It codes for CAISEDTDTQYF.

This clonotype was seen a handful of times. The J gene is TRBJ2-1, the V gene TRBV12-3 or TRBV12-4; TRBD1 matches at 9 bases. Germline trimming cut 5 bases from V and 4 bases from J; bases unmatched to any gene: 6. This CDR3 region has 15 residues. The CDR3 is CASSTTGTGYNEQFF. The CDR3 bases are TGTGCCAGCAGTACGACCGGGACAGGGTACAATGAGCAGTTCTTC.

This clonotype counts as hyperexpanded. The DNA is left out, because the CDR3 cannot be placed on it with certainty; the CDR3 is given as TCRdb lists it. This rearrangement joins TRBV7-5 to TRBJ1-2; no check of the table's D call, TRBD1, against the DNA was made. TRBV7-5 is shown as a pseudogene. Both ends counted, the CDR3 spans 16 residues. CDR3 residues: CISVSEAWGRGYGYTF.

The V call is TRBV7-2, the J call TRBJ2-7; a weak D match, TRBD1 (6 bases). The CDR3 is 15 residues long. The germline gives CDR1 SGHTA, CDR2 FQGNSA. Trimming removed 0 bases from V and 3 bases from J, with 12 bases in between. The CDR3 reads CASSLAVGQIYEQYF. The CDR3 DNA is TGTGCCAGCAGCTTAGCGGTTGGACAGATCTACGAGCAGTACTTC.

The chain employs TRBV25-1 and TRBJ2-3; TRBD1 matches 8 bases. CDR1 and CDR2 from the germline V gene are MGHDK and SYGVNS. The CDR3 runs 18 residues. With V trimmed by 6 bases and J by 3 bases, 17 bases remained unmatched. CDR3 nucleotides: TGTGCCAGCAGCACGCAGTACGGCGGGACAGGTCTAACAGATACGCAGTATTTT. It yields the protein CASSTQYGGTGLTDTQYF.

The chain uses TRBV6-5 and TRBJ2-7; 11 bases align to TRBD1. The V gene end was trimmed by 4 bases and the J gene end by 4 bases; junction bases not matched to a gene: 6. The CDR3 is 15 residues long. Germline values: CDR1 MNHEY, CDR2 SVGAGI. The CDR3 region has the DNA TGTGCCAGCAGTTCCGGGGGACAGGGGGTTTACGAGCAGTACTTC. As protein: CASSSGGQGVYEQYF.

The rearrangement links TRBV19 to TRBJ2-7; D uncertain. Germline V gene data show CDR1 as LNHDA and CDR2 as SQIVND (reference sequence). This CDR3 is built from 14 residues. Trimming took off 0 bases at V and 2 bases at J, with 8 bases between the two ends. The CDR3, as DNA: TGTGCCAGTAGTATAGAGGTCGGACCCTACGAGCAGTACTTC. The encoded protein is CASSIEVGPYEQYF.

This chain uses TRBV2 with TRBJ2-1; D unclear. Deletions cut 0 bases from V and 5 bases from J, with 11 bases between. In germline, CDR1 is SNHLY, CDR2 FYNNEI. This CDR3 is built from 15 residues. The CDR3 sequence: CASSEADGSHNEQFF. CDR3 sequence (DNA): TGTGCCAGCAGTGAAGCCGACGGGTCCCACAATGAGCAGTTCTTC. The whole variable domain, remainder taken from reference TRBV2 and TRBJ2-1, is EPEVTQTPSHQVTQMGQEVILRCVPISNHLYFYWYRQILGQKVEFLVSFYNNEISEKSEIFDDQFSVERPDGSNFTLKIRSTKLEDSAMYFCASSEADGSHNEQFFGPGTRLTVL.

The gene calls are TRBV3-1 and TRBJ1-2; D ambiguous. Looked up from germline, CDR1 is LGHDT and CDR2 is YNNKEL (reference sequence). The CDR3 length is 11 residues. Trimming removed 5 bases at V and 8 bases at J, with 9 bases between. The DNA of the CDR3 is TGTGCCAGCAGCTACGGAGAGGGCTACACCTTC. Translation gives CASSYGEGYTF.

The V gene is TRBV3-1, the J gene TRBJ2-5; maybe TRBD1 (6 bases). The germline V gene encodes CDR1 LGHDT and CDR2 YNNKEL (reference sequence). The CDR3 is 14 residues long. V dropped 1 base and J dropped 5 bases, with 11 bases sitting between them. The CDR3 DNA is TGTGCCAGCAGCCAAGTTGGAAGGGGGGAGACCCAGTACTTC. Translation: CASSQVGRGETQYF.

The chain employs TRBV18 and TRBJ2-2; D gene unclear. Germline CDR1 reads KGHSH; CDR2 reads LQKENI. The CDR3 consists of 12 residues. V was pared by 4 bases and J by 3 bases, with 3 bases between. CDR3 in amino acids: CASSQDTGELFF. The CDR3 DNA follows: TGTGCCAGCTCACAGGACACCGGGGAGCTGTTTTTT. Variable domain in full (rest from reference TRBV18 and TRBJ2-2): NAGVMQNPRHLVRRRGQEARLRCSPMKGHSHVYWYRQLPEEGLKFMVYLQKENIIDESGMPKERFSAEFPKEGPSILRIQQVVRGDSAAYFCASSQDTGELFFGEGSRLTVL.

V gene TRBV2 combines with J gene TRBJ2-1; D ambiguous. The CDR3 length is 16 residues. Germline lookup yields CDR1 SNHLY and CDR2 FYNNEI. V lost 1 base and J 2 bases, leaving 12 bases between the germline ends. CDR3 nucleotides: TGTGCCAGCAGTGAAGAAGCGTTCGGCGCCTACAATGAGCAGTTCTTC. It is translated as CASSEEAFGAYNEQFF.

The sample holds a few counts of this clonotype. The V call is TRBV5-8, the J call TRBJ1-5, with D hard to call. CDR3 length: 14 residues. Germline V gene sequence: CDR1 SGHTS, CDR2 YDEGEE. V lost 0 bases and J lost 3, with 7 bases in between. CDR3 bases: TGTGCCAGCAGCTTGGTGCAGTACAATCAGCCCCAGCATTTT. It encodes CASSLVQYNQPQHF.

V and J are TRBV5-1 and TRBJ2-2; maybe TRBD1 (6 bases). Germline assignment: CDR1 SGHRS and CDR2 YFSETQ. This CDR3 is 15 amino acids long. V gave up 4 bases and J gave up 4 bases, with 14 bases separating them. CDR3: CASSGGGGPTGELFF. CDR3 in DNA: TGCGCCAGCAGCGGGGGTGGGGGCCCCACCGGGGAGCTGTTTTTT.

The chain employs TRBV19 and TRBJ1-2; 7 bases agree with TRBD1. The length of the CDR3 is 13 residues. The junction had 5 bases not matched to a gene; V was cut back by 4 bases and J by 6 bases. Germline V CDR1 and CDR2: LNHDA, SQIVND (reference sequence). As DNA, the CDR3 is TGTGCCAGTAGTAATGGACAGGAAAATGGCTACACCTTC. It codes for CASSNGQENGYTF. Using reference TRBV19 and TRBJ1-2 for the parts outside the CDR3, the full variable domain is DGGITQSPKYLFRKEGQNVTLSCEQNLNHDAMYWYRQDPGQGLRLIYYSQIVNDFQKGDIAEGYSVSREKKESFPLTVTSAQKNPTAFYLCASSNGQENGYTFGSGTRLTVV.

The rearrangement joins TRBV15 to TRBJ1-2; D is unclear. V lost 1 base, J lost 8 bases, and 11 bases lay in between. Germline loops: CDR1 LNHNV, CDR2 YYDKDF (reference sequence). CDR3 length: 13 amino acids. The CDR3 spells CATSRGGTNGYTF. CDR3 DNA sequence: TGTGCCACCAGCAGAGGAGGAACCAACGGCTACACCTTC. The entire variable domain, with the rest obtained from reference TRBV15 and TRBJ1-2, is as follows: DAMVIQNPRYQVTQFGKPVTLSCSQTLNHNVMYWYQQKSSQAPKLLFHYYDKDFNNEADTPDNFQSRRPNTSFCFLDIRSPGLGDTAMYLCATSRGGTNGYTFGSGTRLTVV.

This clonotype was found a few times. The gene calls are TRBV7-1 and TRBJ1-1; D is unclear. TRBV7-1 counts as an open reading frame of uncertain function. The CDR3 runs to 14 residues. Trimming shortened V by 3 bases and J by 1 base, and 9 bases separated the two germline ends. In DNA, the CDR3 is TGTGCCAGCAGCTCCGCGGCGGGGAACACTGAAGCTTTCTTT. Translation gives CASSSAAGNTEAFF.

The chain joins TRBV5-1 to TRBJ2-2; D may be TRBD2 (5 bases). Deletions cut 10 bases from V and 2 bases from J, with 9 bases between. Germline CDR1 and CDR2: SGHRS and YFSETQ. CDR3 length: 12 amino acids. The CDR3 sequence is CASRDNTGELFF. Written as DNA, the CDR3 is TGCGCCTCGAGGGATAACACCGGGGAGCTGTTTTTT. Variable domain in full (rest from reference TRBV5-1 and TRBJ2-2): KAGVTQTPRYLIKTRGQQVTLSCSPISGHRSVSWYQQTPGQGLQFLFEYFSETQRNKGNFPGRFSGRQFSNSRSEMNVSTLELGDSALYLCASRDNTGELFFGEGSRLTVL.

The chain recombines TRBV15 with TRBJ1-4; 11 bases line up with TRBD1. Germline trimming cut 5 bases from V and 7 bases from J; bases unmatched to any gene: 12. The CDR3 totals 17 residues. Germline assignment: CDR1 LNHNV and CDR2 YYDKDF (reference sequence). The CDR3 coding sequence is TGTGCCACCAGCTCCGGACAGGGGGCGCGATGGGGTGAAAAACTGTTTTTT. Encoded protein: CATSSGQGARWGEKLFF.

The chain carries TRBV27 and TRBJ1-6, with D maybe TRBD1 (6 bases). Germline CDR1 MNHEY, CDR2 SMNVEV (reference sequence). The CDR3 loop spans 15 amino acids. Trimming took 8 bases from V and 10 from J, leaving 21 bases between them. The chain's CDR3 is CASGTLKGHLSPLHF. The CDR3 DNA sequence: TGTGCCAGCGGAACTTTAAAGGGACACCTCTCACCCCTCCACTTT.

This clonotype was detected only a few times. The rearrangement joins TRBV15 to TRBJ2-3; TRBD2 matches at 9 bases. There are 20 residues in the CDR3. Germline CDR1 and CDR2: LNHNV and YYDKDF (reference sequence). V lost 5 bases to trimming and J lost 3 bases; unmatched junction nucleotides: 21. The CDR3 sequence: CATSSPLRGLASRLTDTQYF. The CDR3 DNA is TGTGCCACCAGCTCCCCCCTCCGAGGACTAGCGAGTCGGTTAACAGATACGCAGTATTTT.

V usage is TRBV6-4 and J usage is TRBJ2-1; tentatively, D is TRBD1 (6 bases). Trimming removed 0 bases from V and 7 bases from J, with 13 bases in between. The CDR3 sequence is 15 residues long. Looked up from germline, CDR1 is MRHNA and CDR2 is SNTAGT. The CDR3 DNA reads TGTGCCAGCAGTGACTCTGGCAGGGACACGAATGAGCAGTTCTTC. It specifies CASSDSGRDTNEQFF.

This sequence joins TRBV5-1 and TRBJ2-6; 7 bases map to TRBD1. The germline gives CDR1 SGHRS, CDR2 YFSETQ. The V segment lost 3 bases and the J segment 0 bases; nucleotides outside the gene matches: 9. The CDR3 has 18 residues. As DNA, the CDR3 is TGCGCCAGCAGCTGGAAGGGGACAGCGAGCTCTGGGGCCAACGTCCTGACTTTC. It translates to CASSWKGTASSGANVLTF.

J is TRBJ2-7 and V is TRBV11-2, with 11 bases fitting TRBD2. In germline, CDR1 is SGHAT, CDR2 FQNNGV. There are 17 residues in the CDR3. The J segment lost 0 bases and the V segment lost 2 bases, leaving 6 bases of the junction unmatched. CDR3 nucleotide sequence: TGTGCCAGCAGCTTAACTAGCGGGGGCATGAGCTCCTACGAGCAGTACTTC. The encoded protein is CASSLTSGGMSSYEQYF.

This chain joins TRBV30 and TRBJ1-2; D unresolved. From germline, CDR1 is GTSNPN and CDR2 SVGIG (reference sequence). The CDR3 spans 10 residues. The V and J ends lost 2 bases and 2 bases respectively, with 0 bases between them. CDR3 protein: CAWSNYGYTF. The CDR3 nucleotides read TGTGCCTGGAGTAACTATGGCTACACCTTC.

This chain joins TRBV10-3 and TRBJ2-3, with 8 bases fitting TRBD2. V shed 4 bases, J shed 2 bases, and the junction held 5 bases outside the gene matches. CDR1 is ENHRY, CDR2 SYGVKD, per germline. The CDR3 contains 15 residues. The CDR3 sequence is CAISGPAGDTDTQYF. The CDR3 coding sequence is TGTGCCATCAGTGGACCAGCGGGAGACACAGATACGCAGTATTTT.